Listed here is a single T cell receptor (beta chain). TCRdb keeps only in-frame clones here, not all; method: immunoSEQ multiplex PCR. Of over 600,000 clones listed, 85% to 90% are singletons. The sample is drawn from a study of blood T cell repertoires in COVID-19. Input material: peripheral blood. This TCR was recovered from a woman under 30 with acute or convalescent COVID-19.

The CDR3 DNA follows: TGTGCCAGCAGTGAAATTCGGGGAGTTAATGAAAAACTGTTTTTT. This translates into CASSEIRGVNEKLFF. The V and J genes are TRBV25-1 and TRBJ1-4; D not certain. This CDR3 region has 15 residues. The V gene lost 2 bases and the J gene lost 4 bases, with 11 bases spanning the gap. Germline values: CDR1 MGHDK, CDR2 SYGVNS.